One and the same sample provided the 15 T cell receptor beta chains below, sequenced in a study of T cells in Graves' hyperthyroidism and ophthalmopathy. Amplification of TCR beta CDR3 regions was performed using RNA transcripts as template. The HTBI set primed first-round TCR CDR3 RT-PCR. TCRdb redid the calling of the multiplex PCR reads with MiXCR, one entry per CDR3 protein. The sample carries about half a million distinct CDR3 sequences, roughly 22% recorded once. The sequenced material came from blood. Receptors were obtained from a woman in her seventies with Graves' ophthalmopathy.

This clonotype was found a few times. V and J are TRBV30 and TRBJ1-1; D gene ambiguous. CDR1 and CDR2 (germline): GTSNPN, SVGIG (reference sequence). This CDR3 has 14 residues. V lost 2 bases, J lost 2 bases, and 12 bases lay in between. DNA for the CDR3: TGTGCCTGGAGTTTCGGGATAACAAACACTGAAGCTTTCTTT. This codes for CAWSFGITNTEAFF.

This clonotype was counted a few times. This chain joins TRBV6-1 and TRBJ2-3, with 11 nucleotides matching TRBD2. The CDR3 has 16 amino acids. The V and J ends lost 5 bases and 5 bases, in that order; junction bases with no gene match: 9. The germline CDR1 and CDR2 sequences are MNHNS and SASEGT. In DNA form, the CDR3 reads TGTGCCAGCAGTCCATCCGGGACTAGCGGTTTAGATACGCAGTATTTT. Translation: CASSPSGTSGLDTQYF.

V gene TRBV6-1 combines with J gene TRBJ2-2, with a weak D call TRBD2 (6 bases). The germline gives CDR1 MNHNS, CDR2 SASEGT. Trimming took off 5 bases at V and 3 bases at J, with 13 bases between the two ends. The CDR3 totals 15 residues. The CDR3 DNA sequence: TGTGCCAGCAGTCGGACGGGAGTTGACACCGGGGAGCTGTTTTTT. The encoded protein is CASSRTGVDTGELFF.

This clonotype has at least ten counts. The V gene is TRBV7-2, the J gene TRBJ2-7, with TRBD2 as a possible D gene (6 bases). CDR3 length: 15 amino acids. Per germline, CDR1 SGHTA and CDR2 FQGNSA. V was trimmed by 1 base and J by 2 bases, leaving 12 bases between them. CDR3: CASSLGGGNAYEQYF. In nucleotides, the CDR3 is TGTGCCAGCAGCTTAGGGGGCGGGAACGCCTACGAGCAGTACTTC.

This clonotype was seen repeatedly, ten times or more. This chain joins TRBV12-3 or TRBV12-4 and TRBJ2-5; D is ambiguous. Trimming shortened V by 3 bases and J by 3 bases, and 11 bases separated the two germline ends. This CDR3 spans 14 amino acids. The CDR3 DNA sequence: TGTGCCAGCAGTTTCAGCTCTTCCGAAGAGACCCAGTACTTC. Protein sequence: CASSFSSSEETQYF.

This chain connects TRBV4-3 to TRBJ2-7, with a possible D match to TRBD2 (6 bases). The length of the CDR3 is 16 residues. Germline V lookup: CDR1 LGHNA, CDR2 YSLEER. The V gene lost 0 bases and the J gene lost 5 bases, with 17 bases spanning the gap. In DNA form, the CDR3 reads TGCGCCAGCAGCCAAGATCTACTACCGCGCGGGGACGAGCAGTACTTC. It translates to CASSQDLLPRGDEQYF.

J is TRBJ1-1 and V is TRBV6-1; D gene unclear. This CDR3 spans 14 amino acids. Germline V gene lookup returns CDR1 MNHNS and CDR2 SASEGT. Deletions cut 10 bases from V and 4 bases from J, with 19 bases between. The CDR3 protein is CATLSPGRGTEAFF. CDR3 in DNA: TGTGCCACCTTATCACCCGGGAGAGGCACTGAAGCTTTCTTT.

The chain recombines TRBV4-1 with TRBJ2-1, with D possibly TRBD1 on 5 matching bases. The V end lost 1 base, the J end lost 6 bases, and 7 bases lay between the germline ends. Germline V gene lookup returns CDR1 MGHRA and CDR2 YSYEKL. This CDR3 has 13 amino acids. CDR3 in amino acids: CASSQGQTNEQFF. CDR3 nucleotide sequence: TGCGCCAGCAGCCAAGGACAGACCAATGAGCAGTTCTTC.

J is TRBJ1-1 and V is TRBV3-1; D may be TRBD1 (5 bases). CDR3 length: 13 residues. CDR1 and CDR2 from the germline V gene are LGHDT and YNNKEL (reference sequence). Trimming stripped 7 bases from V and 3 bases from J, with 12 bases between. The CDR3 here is CASTQGVYTEAFF. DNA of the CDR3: TGTGCCAGCACCCAGGGAGTGTACACTGAAGCTTTCTTT.

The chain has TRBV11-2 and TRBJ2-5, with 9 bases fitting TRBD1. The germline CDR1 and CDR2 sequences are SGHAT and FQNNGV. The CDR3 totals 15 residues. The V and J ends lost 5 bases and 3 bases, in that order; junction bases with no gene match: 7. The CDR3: CASSLRDRAEETQYF. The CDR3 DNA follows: TGTGCCAGCAGCCTGAGGGACAGGGCGGAAGAGACCCAGTACTTC. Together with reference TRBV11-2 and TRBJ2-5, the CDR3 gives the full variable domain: EAGVAQSPRYKIIEKRQSVAFWCNPISGHATLYWYQQILGQGPKLLIQFQNNGVVDDSQLPKDRFSAERLKGVDSTLKIQPAKLEDSAVYLCASSLRDRAEETQYFGPGTRLLVL.

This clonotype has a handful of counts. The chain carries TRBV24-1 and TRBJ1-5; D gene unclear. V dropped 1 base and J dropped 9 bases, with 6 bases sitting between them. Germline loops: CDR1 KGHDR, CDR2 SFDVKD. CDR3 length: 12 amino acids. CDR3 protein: CATSDFYGPQHF. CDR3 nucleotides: TGTGCCACCAGTGATTTTTATGGGCCCCAGCATTTT.

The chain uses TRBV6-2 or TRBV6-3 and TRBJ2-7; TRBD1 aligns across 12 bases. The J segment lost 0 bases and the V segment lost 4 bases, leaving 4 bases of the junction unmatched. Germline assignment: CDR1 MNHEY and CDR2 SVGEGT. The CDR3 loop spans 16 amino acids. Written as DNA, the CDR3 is TGTGCCAGCAGTTCCGGGACAGGGGGCTACTCCTACGAGCAGTACTTC. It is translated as CASSSGTGGYSYEQYF.

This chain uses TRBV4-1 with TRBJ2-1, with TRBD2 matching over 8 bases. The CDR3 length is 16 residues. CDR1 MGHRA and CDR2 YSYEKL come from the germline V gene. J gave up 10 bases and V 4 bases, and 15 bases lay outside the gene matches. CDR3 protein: CASSPRGGPGMGEQFF. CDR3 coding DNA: TGCGCCAGCAGCCCCCGGGGGGGGCCTGGGATGGGCGAGCAGTTCTTC.

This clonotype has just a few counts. The CDR3 DNA is TGTGCCAGTAAAGGGTCGGAACAGGTCGTTAATCAGCCCCAGCATTTT. This gives the protein CASKGSEQVVNQPQHF. The chain couples TRBV19 to TRBJ1-5, with D possibly being TRBD1 (5 bases). The ends were cut back, 7 bases at V and 4 bases at J, with 20 bases in the middle. This CDR3 has 16 residues. The germline V gene has CDR1 LNHDA and CDR2 SQIVND (reference sequence).

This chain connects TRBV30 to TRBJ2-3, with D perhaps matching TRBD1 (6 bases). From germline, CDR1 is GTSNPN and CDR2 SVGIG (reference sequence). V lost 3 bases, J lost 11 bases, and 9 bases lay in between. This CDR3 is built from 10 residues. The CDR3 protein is CAWSKTGQYF. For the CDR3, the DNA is TGTGCCTGGAGCAAGACAGGGCAGTATTTT.